This paragraph reports one TCR beta chain. The target antigen is unknown. The data were taken from a study of T-cell reconstitution after alpha-beta-depleted transplantation in children. General study results and limits: Counts and diversity of T cells one year after transplant came mostly from newly produced T cells. The study traced high day-60 TCRbeta diversity in some patients to surviving recipient T cells and thymic progenitors. As was reported, about two months after transplant, alpha-beta T cells came from several hundred expanded graft clones.

The CDR3 runs 14 residues. The germline V gene encodes CDR1 SEHNR and CDR2 FQNEAQ (reference sequence). V lost 5 bases, J lost 4 bases, and 7 bases stayed unmatched. Unique molecular identifiers featured in how the TCRbeta library was prepared. One entry per CDR3 protein, called by TCRdb with MiXCR from the PCR reads. This table holds approximately 220,000 distinct CDR3 sequences, approximately 19% found once. The material was PBMCs, mostly from graft donor cells, obtained 360 days after TCRalphabeta/CD19-depleted stem cell transplant. This rearrangement joins TRBV7-9 to TRBJ2-7; 8 bases fit TRBD1. The clonotype was recovered from a male patient aged 2-9 years who had a stem cell transplant for acute lymphoblastic leukemia, so the T cells may come from the graft donor. The CDR3 DNA follows: TGTGCCAGCAGCCCTCGGACAGGGCAATACGAGCAGTACTTC. Its translation is CASSPRTGQYEQYF.